The clone carrying this T cell receptor (beta chain) was seen a handful of times. The data belong to a study of OX40 agonist ivuxolimab in advanced cancers. Study-wide background: Patients were treated with ivuxolimab, an agonistic anti-OX40 (CD134) antibody. The dose-escalation cohort was approximately 84% male, with a mean age of about 60 years, ranging about 23 to 90.

This CDR3 spans 12 amino acids. Trimming stripped 6 bases from V and 6 bases from J, with 12 bases between. Germline assignment: CDR1 SNHLY and CDR2 FYNNEI. TCRdb's table, derived via immunoSEQ multiplex PCR, lists solely in-frame clones and lacks some. The sample lists over 55,000 clones, about 86% occurring once. Source: CD4+ or CD8+ T cells sorted from blood, taken in a trial of the OX40 agonist ivuxolimab. The TCR originated in an adult with an advanced solid tumor such as melanoma, head and neck, liver or kidney cancer. The genes are TRBV2 and TRBJ2-7; D is uncertain. This CDR3 is CASRRTYPEQYF. The CDR3 DNA follows: TGTGCCAGCAGGAGAACTTATCCCGAGCAGTACTTC.